Presented here are 18 T cell receptor beta chains from one specimen sequenced in a study of T cells in Graves' hyperthyroidism and ophthalmopathy. Template material for amplifying TCR beta CDR3 regions consisted of RNA transcripts. First-round RT-PCR targeting the TCR CDR3 was performed with the HTBI primer set. In TCRdb, the multiplex PCR reads were re-called with MiXCR into one record per CDR3 protein. This table has roughly 510,000 distinct CDR3 sequences, over 45% appearing once. Material for sequencing was peripheral blood or thyroid tissue (not recorded which). The receptors were gathered from an adult woman with Graves' disease, either hyperthyroidism or ophthalmopathy (not recorded which).

J is TRBJ1-2 and V is TRBV2; no definite D call. The CDR3 runs 14 residues. CDR1 and CDR2 from the germline V gene are SNHLY and FYNNEI. Trimming left V 5 bases short and J 0 bases short, with 10 bases between. The CDR3 region has the DNA TGTGCCAGCAGTAGTGTAGAAGCTAACTATGGCTACACCTTC. As protein: CASSSVEANYGYTF.

This clonotype was detected once. The rearrangement joins TRBV2 to TRBJ1-4, with D maybe TRBD1 (5 bases). V lost 5 bases and J 4 bases, leaving 14 bases between the germline ends. The CDR3 has 15 residues. In germline, CDR1 is SNHLY, CDR2 FYNNEI. This chain's CDR3 is CASSYLGPSNEKLFF. In DNA, the CDR3 is TGTGCCAGCAGTTACTTGGGACCGAGTAATGAAAAACTGTTTTTT.

The V and J genes are TRBV20-1 and TRBJ1-4, with D possibly TRBD1 on 5 matching bases. The CDR3 sequence is 14 residues long. Germline values: CDR1 DFQATT, CDR2 SNEGSKA (reference sequence). Trimming left V 1 base short and J 3 bases short, with 9 bases between. The CDR3 DNA reads as TGCAGTGCTAGAGGCGGGGGGGCTAATGAAAAACTGTTTTTT. Protein: CSARGGGANEKLFF.

The chain carries TRBV7-3 and TRBJ1-5; unclear D gene. Trimming removed 5 bases from V and 12 bases from J, with 26 bases in between. Germline CDR1 SGHTA, CDR2 FQGTGA. This CDR3 spans 16 amino acids. CDR3 sequence (DNA): TGTGCCAGCAGCCAAGGTGGTGGTACCGCCATTCGGGACCAGCATTTT. It codes for CASSQGGGTAIRDQHF.

The table lists this clonotype with a few counts. The chain links TRBV14 to TRBJ2-7; D is ambiguous. Germline CDR1 is SGHDN and CDR2 is FVKESK. The CDR3 contains 12 residues. V gave up 6 bases and J gave up 3 bases, with 9 bases separating them. CDR3 in amino acids: CASSDGSYEQYF. DNA of the CDR3: TGTGCCAGCAGTGACGGTAGCTACGAGCAGTACTTC.

This clonotype was seen repeatedly, ten times or more. This rearrangement joins TRBV12-3 or TRBV12-4 to TRBJ2-2, with 8 positions matching TRBD2. This CDR3 has 14 amino acids. V lost 8 bases to trimming and J lost 7 bases; unmatched junction nucleotides: 9. The CDR3, as DNA: TGTGCCAGCGCTTCATCCGGGACTAGCGGGGAGCTGTTTTTT. Protein sequence: CASASSGTSGELFF.

J is TRBJ2-2 and V is TRBV6-1; D is unclear. The CDR3 contains 15 residues. Germline V gene lookup returns CDR1 MNHNS and CDR2 SASEGT. The V end was cut by 3 bases, the J end by 2 bases, with 10 bases between. The CDR3 loop is CASSDIYSNTGELFF. In DNA form, the CDR3 reads TGTGCCAGCAGTGATATTTACTCCAACACCGGGGAGCTGTTTTTT.

V gene TRBV5-1 combines with J gene TRBJ1-5; 8 bases fit TRBD1. V gave up 0 bases and J gave up 5 bases; unmatched junction bases: 1. This CDR3 contains 14 residues. Looked up from germline, CDR1 is SGHRS and CDR2 is YFSETQ. CDR3 bases: TGCGCCAGCAGCTTGGAGACAGGGGATCAGCCCCAGCATTTT. Translated, it gives CASSLETGDQPQHF.

The table lists this clonotype with a count of one. A read error is likely, as this CDR3 ends without the conserved phenylalanine or tryptophan. The DNA is omitted, as the CDR3 cannot be located on it reliably, and the CDR3 follows TCRdb's listing. The CDR3 protein is CASSPPSVPGHPSSLGPTSCD. This chain joins TRBV4-2 and TRBJ2-6; the table's D call, TRBD1, was not checked against the DNA. The CDR3 is 21 amino acids long, termini counted. Germline V gene sequence: CDR1 LGHNA, CDR2 YNFKEQ.

This clonotype was counted at least ten times. The gene calls are TRBV5-1 and TRBJ2-7; either TRBD1 or TRBD2 may fit D (5 bases each). The CDR3 length is 14 residues. From germline, CDR1 is SGHRS and CDR2 YFSETQ. V was pared by 0 bases and J by 2 bases, with 9 bases between. CDR3 nucleotides: TGCGCCAGCAGCTTGGGAGGGACGGCCTACGAGCAGTACTTC. It codes for CASSLGGTAYEQYF. Supplemented by reference TRBV5-1 and TRBJ2-7, the full variable domain reads KAGVTQTPRYLIKTRGQQVTLSCSPISGHRSVSWYQQTPGQGLQFLFEYFSETQRNKGNFPGRFSGRQFSNSRSEMNVSTLELGDSALYLCASSLGGTAYEQYFGPGTRLTVT.

Ten or more counts support this clonotype. The chain is built from TRBV7-2 and TRBJ2-7, with 7 nucleotides matching TRBD2. Per germline, CDR1 SGHTA and CDR2 FQGNSA. V was clipped by 0 bases and J by 4 bases; unmatched bases: 6. CDR3 length equals 15 residues. CDR3 protein: CASSLAAAGGYEQYF. CDR3 DNA sequence: TGTGCCAGCAGCTTAGCGGCGGCCGGGGGGTACGAGCAGTACTTC.

Ten or more counts support this clonotype. This chain uses TRBV7-2 with TRBJ2-5; unclear D gene. Germline-derived CDR1 and CDR2 are SGHTA and FQGNSA. The length of the CDR3 is 12 residues. The V end lost 5 bases, the J end lost 2 bases, and 6 bases lay between the germline ends. The chain's CDR3 is CASSRPQETQYF. CDR3 nucleotides: TGTGCCAGCAGCCGGCCTCAAGAGACCCAGTACTTC. Filled out from reference TRBV7-2 and TRBJ2-5, the complete variable domain reads GAGVSQSPSNKVTEKGKDVELRCDPISGHTALYWYRQSLGQGLEFLIYFQGNSAPDKSGLPSDRFSAERTGGSVSTLTIQRTQQEDSAVYLCASSRPQETQYFGPGTRLLVL.

This chain joins TRBV6-6 and TRBJ1-5, with 8 bases matching TRBD1. Germline V gene data show CDR1 as MNHNY and CDR2 as SVGAGI (reference sequence). Trimming at V came to 4 bases and at J to 16 bases, leaving 15 bases not matched to a gene. The CDR3 sequence is 14 residues long. The CDR3 DNA reads TGTGCCAGCAGTTCCCCGTTCCTGACAGGGGAAGGACATTTT. Its translation is CASSSPFLTGEGHF.

This clonotype was seen at least ten times. The V gene is TRBV20-1, the J gene TRBJ1-1; D not certain. V was cut by 1 base and J by 1 base, with 7 bases left in between. CDR1 and CDR2 (germline): DFQATT, SNEGSKA (reference sequence). The CDR3 is made up of 13 amino acids. The CDR3 region has the DNA TGCAGTGCTAGAGCATCAGGGAACACTGAAGCTTTCTTT. Translating it yields CSARASGNTEAFF.

This clonotype was seen many times. The chain carries TRBV5-1 and TRBJ2-5; D is perhaps TRBD1 (5 bases). CDR1 is SGHRS, CDR2 YFSETQ, per germline. Trimming stripped 0 bases from V and 9 bases from J, with 6 bases between. The CDR3 runs 11 residues. The CDR3 sequence is CASSLEGPQYF. CDR3 nucleotides: TGCGCCAGCAGCTTGGAGGGGCCCCAGTACTTC.

Notes on this clonotype: The junction departs from germline at one end; a sequencing error may be responsible. The rearrangement uses TRBV19 and TRBJ2-6; D remains unclear. This CDR3 comprises 11 residues. Germline V gives CDR1 LNHDA, CDR2 SQIVND (reference sequence). The CDR3 loop is CASSIHGTEAF. In DNA form, the CDR3 reads TGTGCCAGTAGTATTCACGGCACTGAAGCTTTC.

In its sample, this clonotype was seen once. The chain's CDR3 is CASSQEGRSATEAFF. As DNA, the CDR3 is TGTGCCAGCAGCCAAGAAGGGAGGTCGGCGACTGAAGCTTTCTTT. The J gene is TRBJ1-1, the V gene TRBV14; D not resolved. Germline V CDR1 and CDR2: SGHDN, FVKESK. Trimming removed 0 bases at V and 5 bases at J, with 13 bases between. The CDR3 has 15 amino acids.

The chain joins TRBV14 to TRBJ1-5; no reliable D call. Germline loops: CDR1 SGHDN, CDR2 FVKESK. Trimming removed 2 bases at V and 2 bases at J, with 7 bases between. The CDR3 spans 14 residues. The CDR3 protein is CASSQSRRNQPQHF. Written as DNA, the CDR3 is TGTGCCAGCAGCCAAAGTAGACGCAATCAGCCCCAGCATTTT.